Listed here is a single T cell receptor beta chain. The assay was run at deep level. Measured with immunoSEQ multiplex PCR; TCRdb has only the in-frame clones, and not every one. The table records nearly 1,000,000 clones, over 60% of them present only once. This sample stems from a study of shared clonotypes between healthy human individuals. Every donor, a Caucasian adult, lived in Nashville, Tennessee. Looked up from germline, CDR1 is SGHNT and CDR2 is YYREEE (reference sequence). CDR3 length: 17 residues. V lost 4 bases, J lost 0 bases, and 9 bases stayed unmatched. The TCR comes from a man younger than 30 in good health. The chain links TRBV5-4 to TRBJ2-2, with 7 bases aligning to TRBD1. Material: memory CD4+ T cells sorted from blood. Sample subset: CD45RA-negative fraction. The CDR3 loop is CASSRPGQITNTGELFF. The CDR3 coding sequence is TGTGCCAGCAGCCGACCGGGACAGATTACGAACACCGGGGAGCTGTTTTTT.